The 11 T cell receptor beta chains in this list originate from one sample, sequenced in a study of cytomegalovirus exposure and HLA in healthy donors. PCR was performed using 60 Vbeta and 13 Jbeta primers. TCRdb keeps only in-frame clones here, not all; method: immunoSEQ multiplex PCR. This table holds 200,000 or so clones, around 75% found once. The source material was PBMCs. Receptors originate from a woman between 25 and 40 years old in good health and CMV-seropositive.

The rearrangement uses TRBV19 and TRBJ1-5, with 7 bases fitting TRBD1. Per germline, CDR1 LNHDA and CDR2 SQIVND (reference sequence). The CDR3 has 15 residues. V dropped 4 bases and J dropped 6; count of bases not matched to a gene: 9. CDR3 sequence reads: CASSSGRAGGQPQHF. The DNA of the CDR3 is TGTGCCAGTAGTAGTGGACGAGCAGGGGGTCAGCCCCAGCATTTT.

In its sample, this clone was seen once. The V gene is TRBV6-4, the J gene TRBJ2-1; 8 positions match TRBD2. Looked up from germline, CDR1 is MRHNA and CDR2 is SNTAGT. V gave up 3 bases and J gave up 5 bases; unmatched junction bases: 6. This CDR3 spans 15 amino acids. CDR3 residues: CASSEKAGEDNEQFF. CDR3 sequence (DNA): TGTGCCAGCAGTGAGAAAGCGGGGGAGGACAATGAGCAGTTCTTC.

This clone was found a few times. V gene TRBV11-2 combines with J gene TRBJ1-3, with D possibly TRBD1 on 5 matching bases. Germline V gene data show CDR1 as SGHAT and CDR2 as FQNNGV. V lost 3 bases to trimming and J lost 3 bases, with 12 bases between them. The CDR3 is made up of 15 amino acids. The CDR3 region has the DNA TGTGCCAGCAGCTTCGCGGGACGGCTTGGAAACACCATATATTTT. Translation gives CASSFAGRLGNTIYF. Using reference TRBV11-2 and TRBJ1-3 for the parts outside the CDR3, the full variable domain is EAGVAQSPRYKIIEKRQSVAFWCNPISGHATLYWYQQILGQGPKLLIQFQNNGVVDDSQLPKDRFSAERLKGVDSTLKIQPAKLEDSAVYLCASSFAGRLGNTIYFGEGSWLTVV.

The chain joins TRBV5-1 to TRBJ2-5, with 10 bases identical to TRBD2. The trim removed 4 bases at V and 2 bases at J, leaving 8 bases unmatched. The CDR3 covers 16 residues. CDR1 and CDR2 from the germline V gene are SGHRS and YFSETQ. CDR3 sequence reads: CASSPEDSGRQETQYF. Here the CDR3 DNA reads TGCGCCAGCAGCCCCGAGGATAGCGGGAGGCAAGAGACCCAGTACTTC. Together with reference TRBV5-1 and TRBJ2-5, the CDR3 gives the full variable domain: KAGVTQTPRYLIKTRGQQVTLSCSPISGHRSVSWYQQTPGQGLQFLFEYFSETQRNKGNFPGRFSGRQFSNSRSEMNVSTLELGDSALYLCASSPEDSGRQETQYFGPGTRLLVL.

V gene TRBV5-4 combines with J gene TRBJ1-1; 11 nucleotides agree with TRBD1. The CDR3 loop spans 15 amino acids. Germline V gene sequence: CDR1 SGHNT, CDR2 YYREEE (reference sequence). V shed 5 bases, J shed 4 bases, and the junction held 7 bases outside the gene matches. The CDR3 region is CASRRRTGGLTEAFF. The CDR3 bases are TGTGCCAGCAGACGGAGGACAGGGGGCCTCACTGAAGCTTTCTTT.

The gene calls are TRBV28 and TRBJ1-4; TRBD1 matches at 8 bases. V was clipped by 3 bases and J by 8 bases; unmatched bases: 5. Germline V lookup: CDR1 MDHEN, CDR2 SYDVKM. The CDR3 loop spans 14 amino acids. CDR3 DNA: TGTGCCAGCAGTTTCGACAGGGGCCGAGAAAAACTGTTTTTT. This gives the protein CASSFDRGREKLFF.

This chain connects TRBV10-2 to TRBJ2-7; 8 bases match TRBD2. The CDR3 length is 13 residues. Germline values: CDR1 WSHSY, CDR2 SAAADI. Trimming took 5 bases from V and 3 from J; bases not matched to a gene: 3. CDR3 residues: CASSPTSDYEQYF. DNA of the CDR3: TGCGCCAGCAGTCCGACTAGCGACTACGAGCAGTACTTC.

The genes are TRBV2 and TRBJ1-4, with D uncertain. Trimming took off 6 bases at V and 8 bases at J, with 4 bases between the two ends. The CDR3 runs 10 residues. The germline gives CDR1 SNHLY, CDR2 FYNNEI. The CDR3 loop reads CASRTEKLFF. CDR3 coding DNA: TGTGCCAGCAGGACAGAAAAACTGTTTTTT.

This clone was counted between two and nine times. The J gene is TRBJ2-3, the V gene TRBV5-1, with 8 positions matching TRBD2. V was pared by 4 bases and J by 0 bases, with 4 bases of the junction left unmatched. The germline V gene has CDR1 SGHRS and CDR2 YFSETQ. This CDR3 comprises 15 residues. The CDR3 nucleotides are TGCGCCAGCAGCGTAGCTAGCGGGAGCACAGATACGCAGTATTTT. Its translation: CASSVASGSTDTQYF.

The rearrangement joins TRBV5-4 to TRBJ2-1, with D perhaps matching TRBD1 (6 bases). Germline-derived CDR1 and CDR2 are SGHNT and YYREEE (reference sequence). This CDR3 has 15 residues. Trimming cost V 1 base and J 6 bases, with 14 bases left between them. Here the CDR3 reads CASSLTGTYSNEQFF. The CDR3 nucleotides read TGTGCCAGCAGCTTGACAGGGACCTACTCCAATGAGCAGTTCTTC. The full variable domain, completed using reference TRBV5-4 and TRBJ2-1, is ETGVTQSPTHLIKTRGQQVTLRCSSQSGHNTVSWYQQALGQGPQFIFQYYREEENGRGNFPPRFSGLQFPNYSSELNVNALELDDSALYLCASSLTGTYSNEQFFGPGTRLTVL.

The gene calls are TRBV6-5 and TRBJ1-5; 11 bases fit TRBD1. The CDR3 covers 14 residues. Germline V gives CDR1 MNHEY, CDR2 SVGAGI. V trimming: 4 bases; J trimming: 6 bases; junction bases outside the gene matches: 2. The CDR3 region has the DNA TGTGCCAGCAGTTCGGGGACAGGGGGTCAGCCCCAGCATTTT. Protein product: CASSSGTGGQPQHF.